A single sample gave rise to the 12 T cell receptor beta chains below, sequenced in a study of blood T cell repertoires in COVID-19. Sequencing was performed with immunoSEQ multiplex PCR; in TCRdb, only in-frame clones are kept and a portion is missing. The sample has around 260,000 clones, approximately 91% seen once. The sequencing input was peripheral blood. These receptors were collected from a human donor in a cohort sampled during active COVID-19.

J is TRBJ1-2 and V is TRBV30; 7 nucleotides line up with TRBD1. Germline V CDR1 and CDR2: GTSNPN, SVGIG (reference sequence). V shed 0 bases, J shed 2 bases, and the junction held 9 bases outside the gene matches. This CDR3 comprises 16 residues. The CDR3 DNA sequence: TGTGCCTGGAGTGTTCGGGGACAGTCGCCCAACTATGGCTACACCTTC. Protein: CAWSVRGQSPNYGYTF.

The CDR3 protein is CASSFRDSYHEQYF. CDR3 nucleotides: TGTGCCAGCAGCTTCCGGGACAGTTACCACGAGCAGTACTTC. The chain joins TRBV7-9 to TRBJ2-7, with 7 bases lining up with TRBD1. The CDR3 covers 14 residues. With V trimmed by 3 bases and J by 5 bases, 7 bases remained unmatched. CDR1 SEHNR and CDR2 FQNEAQ come from the germline V gene (reference sequence).

V usage is TRBV6-5 and J usage is TRBJ1-5, with D tentatively TRBD1 (6 bases). This CDR3 has 15 amino acids. Germline CDR1 is MNHEY and CDR2 is SVGAGI. With 5 bases removed from V and 1 base from J, the gap between germline ends came to 12 bases. In DNA form, the CDR3 reads TGTGCCAGCAGTCGAACAGGGTGGAGCAATCAGCCCCAGCATTTT. It translates to CASSRTGWSNQPQHF.

This chain uses TRBV14 with TRBJ1-1, with 7 nucleotides matching TRBD1. Germline loops: CDR1 SGHDN, CDR2 FVKESK. The V segment lost 4 bases and the J segment 0 bases; nucleotides outside the gene matches: 2. The CDR3 has 14 amino acids. CDR3 bases: TGTGCCAGCAGCCGCGACAGGGTGAACACTGAAGCTTTCTTT. Protein sequence: CASSRDRVNTEAFF.

The chain carries TRBV6-5 and TRBJ1-1; 7 bases are a match to TRBD1. CDR1 and CDR2 (germline): MNHEY, SVGAGI. With V trimmed by 6 bases and J by 12 bases, 16 bases remained unmatched. This CDR3 is built from 14 residues. CDR3: CASRSSDRDVSTFF. The DNA for the CDR3 is TGTGCCAGCAGATCCTCCGACAGGGATGTTTCCACTTTCTTT.

The chain couples TRBV7-3 to TRBJ1-1; 8 nucleotides agree with TRBD1. The CDR3 totals 15 residues. J gave up 3 bases and V 3 bases, and 6 bases lay outside the gene matches. Germline V gene data show CDR1 as SGHTA and CDR2 as FQGTGA. CDR3 protein: CASSLTRGLDTEAFF. The CDR3 DNA reads TGTGCCAGCAGCTTGACCAGGGGGCTGGACACTGAAGCTTTCTTT.

The J gene is TRBJ2-5, the V gene TRBV2; possible D gene TRBD1, 6 bases. Germline CDR1 SNHLY, CDR2 FYNNEI. The CDR3 has 16 residues. Trimming stripped 7 bases from V and 5 bases from J, with 23 bases between. In nucleotides, the CDR3 is TGTGCCAGCAACCTACAGGGAGTGGGTTTCGTGGAGACCCAGTACTTC. Protein sequence: CASNLQGVGFVETQYF.

In DNA, the CDR3 is TGTGCCATCAGTGAGTCGAGAGGACAGGGGATGGTAAATGAGCAGTTCTTC. It codes for CAISESRGQGMVNEQFF. The chain links TRBV10-3 to TRBJ2-1; 9 bases match TRBD1. This CDR3 contains 17 residues. J gave up 7 bases and V 0 bases, and 10 bases lay outside the gene matches. The germline CDR1 and CDR2 sequences are ENHRY and SYGVKD.

This clone was recorded once. J is TRBJ2-7 and V is TRBV4-3; tentative D call: TRBD2 (6 bases). The CDR3 has 16 residues. Germline CDR1 LGHNA, CDR2 YSLEER. V was clipped by 1 base and J by 4 bases, with 17 bases between them. The CDR3 reads CASSQVAAALSYEQYF. CDR3 coding DNA: TGCGCCAGCAGCCAAGTAGCGGCAGCGTTATCTTACGAGCAGTACTTC.

The chain links TRBV25-1 to TRBJ2-7; 7 bases align to TRBD2. V was clipped by 4 bases and J by 7 bases; unmatched bases: 1. Germline loops: CDR1 MGHDK, CDR2 SYGVNS. This CDR3 comprises 11 residues. For the CDR3, the DNA is TGTGCCAGCAGTGGCGGGGGAGAGCAGTACTTC. It yields the protein CASSGGGEQYF.

The CDR3 protein is CASSLVQGNTEAFF. The DNA for the CDR3 is TGCGCCAGCAGCTTGGTTCAGGGGAACACTGAAGCTTTCTTT. The chain couples TRBV5-1 to TRBJ1-1; weak D call: TRBD1 (5 bases). Germline CDR1 reads SGHRS; CDR2 reads YFSETQ. This CDR3 has 14 amino acids. With 0 bases removed from V and 1 base from J, the gap between germline ends came to 7 bases. Based on the CDR3 plus reference TRBV5-1 and TRBJ1-1, the full variable domain is KAGVTQTPRYLIKTRGQQVTLSCSPISGHRSVSWYQQTPGQGLQFLFEYFSETQRNKGNFPGRFSGRQFSNSRSEMNVSTLELGDSALYLCASSLVQGNTEAFFGQGTRLTVV.

On this clone itself: An end of the junction differs from the germline gene, which may be a read error. The chain uses TRBV5-1 and TRBJ2-1; 10 positions agree with TRBD2. Germline CDR1 and CDR2: SGHRS and YFSETQ. The CDR3 consists of 16 residues. The CDR3 nucleotides are TGCGCCAGCGTTCGGGCTAGCGGGAGCTCCCACAATGAGCAGTTCTTC. This gives the protein CASVRASGSSHNEQFF.